This entry lists 12 T cell receptor beta chains sequenced from one sample in a study of regulatory T cells in long-lasting Graves disease. To make TCR beta libraries, researchers used iRepertoire HTBI primers and Arm-PCR of CDR3 regions. One entry per CDR3 protein results from TCRdb running MiXCR on the multiplex PCR reads. This sample carries approximately 540,000 distinct CDR3 sequences, more than 10% of them seen once, and the ten largest clones take 8% to 10%. Time point here: newly diagnosed GD, antithyroid drugs for less than 3 months. PBMC RNA served as the TCR library source. A further study also used this sample, focusing on T cells in Graves' hyperthyroidism and ophthalmopathy.

This material consisted of peripheral blood mononuclear cells (PBMCs), taken at new diagnosis, from a patient treated with antithyroid drugs. The receptors originated from a woman aged 25 to 39 with Graves disease.

The J gene is TRBJ1-3, the V gene TRBV20-1; D is unresolved. CDR3 size: 12 residues. Germline V gene sequence: CDR1 DFQATT, CDR2 SNEGSKA (reference sequence). Trimming stripped 4 bases from V and 11 bases from J, with 15 bases between. CDR3: CSATDGLPAIYF. CDR3 nucleotides: TGCAGTGCTACGGATGGACTACCCGCCATATATTTT.

The sample holds many counts of this clonotype. The V call is TRBV11-2, the J call TRBJ2-2; maybe TRBD1 (6 bases). CDR1 is SGHAT, CDR2 FQNNGV, per germline. The CDR3 extends over 15 amino acids. V was pared by 5 bases and J by 1 base, with 11 bases between. The CDR3 reads CASSAWTVNTGELFF. The CDR3 DNA sequence: TGTGCCAGCAGCGCCTGGACAGTGAACACCGGGGAGCTGTTTTTT.

This clonotype was seen more than once but under ten times. DNA for the CDR3: TGTGCCAGCAGCCAAGAACCCAGAGCGGCTGAGCAGTTCTTC. Protein product: CASSQEPRAAEQFF. The chain links TRBV3-1 to TRBJ2-1, with TRBD2 as a possible D gene (5 bases). The germline V gene has CDR1 LGHDT and CDR2 YNNKEL (reference sequence). Trimming stripped 0 bases from V and 9 bases from J, with 12 bases between. The CDR3 has 14 residues.

This clonotype was seen ten or more times. The genes are TRBV7-2 and TRBJ2-1, with D unresolved. The CDR3 loop spans 13 amino acids. CDR1 is SGHTA, CDR2 FQGNSA, per germline. The V gene lost 5 bases and the J gene lost 7 bases, with 12 bases spanning the gap. The CDR3 DNA reads TGTGCCAGCAGCCTACGACCTGCTAATGAGCAGTTCTTC. It encodes CASSLRPANEQFF.

J is TRBJ2-5 and V is TRBV11-3; 13 nucleotides agree with TRBD2. The CDR3 is 16 amino acids. Germline-derived CDR1 and CDR2 are SGHNT and YENEEA. V lost 5 bases to trimming and J lost 5 bases; unmatched junction nucleotides: 8. The CDR3 region is CASSIGTSGTFETQYF. As DNA, the CDR3 is TGTGCCAGCAGCATAGGGACTAGCGGGACTTTCGAGACCCAGTACTTC.

At least ten counts were recorded for this clonotype. The V and J genes are TRBV6-5 and TRBJ2-1, with 7 positions matching TRBD1. The length of the CDR3 is 13 residues. After removal of 3 bases from V and 7 bases from J, the junction contained 3 bases not matched to a gene. The germline V gene has CDR1 MNHEY and CDR2 SVGAGI. The CDR3 sequence is CASSYVRGNEQFF. CDR3 in DNA: TGTGCCAGCAGTTATGTCAGGGGGAATGAGCAGTTCTTC.

As for this clonotype: A much larger clone lies a single base off, so this may be a read error. The chain recombines TRBV3-1 with TRBJ1-1, with D maybe TRBD1 (5 bases). The CDR3 sequence is 14 residues long. Germline CDR1 LGHDT, CDR2 YNNKEL (reference sequence). Deletions cut 4 bases from V and 8 bases from J, with 17 bases between. In DNA form, the CDR3 reads TGTGCCAGCAGCCGTCGGGCAGGGAGAGGAGAAGCTTTCTTT. Translated, it gives CASSRRAGRGEAFF. Together with reference TRBV3-1 and TRBJ1-1, the CDR3 gives the full variable domain: DTAVSQTPKYLVTQMGNDKSIKCEQNLGHDTMYWYKQDSKKFLKIMFSYNNKELIINETVPNRFSPKSPDKAHLNLHINSLELGDSAVYFCASSRRAGRGEAFFGQGTRLTVV.

This clonotype was counted at least ten times. This chain links TRBV12-3 or TRBV12-4 with TRBJ1-1; the D is unclear. Trimming shortened V by 3 bases and J by 1 base, and 12 bases separated the two germline ends. This CDR3 spans 15 amino acids. CDR3 residues: CASSLERLGNTEAFF. In DNA form, the CDR3 reads TGTGCCAGCAGTTTGGAGCGCCTTGGGAACACTGAAGCTTTCTTT.

The table lists this clonotype with many counts. This chain links TRBV3-1 with TRBJ1-2; tentatively, D is TRBD1 (5 bases). The CDR3 contains 15 residues. Germline V CDR1 and CDR2: LGHDT, YNNKEL (reference sequence). Trimming cost V 1 base and J 4 bases, with 13 bases left between them. CDR3 sequence (DNA): TGTGCCAGCAGCCAAGGGTCCGGGACCCCCTATGGCTACACCTTC. Its protein product is CASSQGSGTPYGYTF.

This clonotype was seen ten or more times. In DNA form, the CDR3 reads TGTGCCAGCAGTCCTTGGCTCTCTGGGGCCAACGTCCTGACTTTC. Amino acids: CASSPWLSGANVLTF. The chain combines TRBV27 with TRBJ2-6; D ambiguous. The CDR3 is 15 residues long. V lost 5 bases and J lost 0, with 8 bases in between. The germline CDR1 and CDR2 sequences are MNHEY and SMNVEV (reference sequence).

The rearrangement uses TRBV19 and TRBJ1-5; no clear D. The CDR3 runs to 16 residues. Germline CDR1 is LNHDA and CDR2 is SQIVND (reference sequence). The V gene lost 11 bases and the J gene lost 2 bases, with 22 bases spanning the gap. This CDR3 reads CASCGPGAIGNQPQHF. The CDR3 DNA reads TGTGCCTCCTGTGGACCCGGTGCAATTGGCAATCAGCCCCAGCATTTT.

The count of this clonotype is one. The gene calls are TRBV7-9 and TRBJ2-7; 7 bases are shared with TRBD1. V gave up 5 bases and J gave up 3 bases; unmatched junction bases: 4. The CDR3 contains 13 residues. CDR1 is SEHNR and CDR2 is FQNEAQ in the germline V gene (reference sequence). CDR3 region: CASSRTGLYEQYF. The DNA for the CDR3 is TGTGCCAGCAGCCGGACAGGACTCTACGAGCAGTACTTC.